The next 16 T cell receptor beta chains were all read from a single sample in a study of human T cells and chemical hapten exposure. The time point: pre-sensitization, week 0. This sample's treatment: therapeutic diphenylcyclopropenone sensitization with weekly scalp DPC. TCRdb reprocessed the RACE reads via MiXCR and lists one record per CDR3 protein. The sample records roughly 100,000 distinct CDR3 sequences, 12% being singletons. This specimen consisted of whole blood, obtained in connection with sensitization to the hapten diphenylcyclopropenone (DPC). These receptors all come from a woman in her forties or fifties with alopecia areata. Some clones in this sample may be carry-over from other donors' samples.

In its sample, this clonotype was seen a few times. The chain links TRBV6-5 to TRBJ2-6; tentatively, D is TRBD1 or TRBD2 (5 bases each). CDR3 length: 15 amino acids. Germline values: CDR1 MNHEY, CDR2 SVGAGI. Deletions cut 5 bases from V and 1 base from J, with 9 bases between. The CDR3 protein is CASSHEGSGANVLTF. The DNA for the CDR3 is TGTGCCAGCAGTCATGAGGGGTCTGGGGCCAACGTCCTGACTTTC.

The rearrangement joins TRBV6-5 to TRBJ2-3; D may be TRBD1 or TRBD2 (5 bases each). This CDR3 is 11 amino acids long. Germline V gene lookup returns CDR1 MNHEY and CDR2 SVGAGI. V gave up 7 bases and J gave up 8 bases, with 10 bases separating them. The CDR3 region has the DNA TGTGCCAGCAAGAGGGGCGGTACGCAGTATTTT. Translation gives CASKRGGTQYF.

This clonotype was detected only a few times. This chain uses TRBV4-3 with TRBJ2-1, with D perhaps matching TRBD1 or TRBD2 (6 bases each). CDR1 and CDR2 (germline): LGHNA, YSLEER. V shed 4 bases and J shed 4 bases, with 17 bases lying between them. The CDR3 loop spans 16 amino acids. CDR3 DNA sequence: TGCGCCAGCAGCCTGGCGGGACACAGATCGTACAATGAGCAGTTCTTC. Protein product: CASSLAGHRSYNEQFF.

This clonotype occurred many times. The CDR3 is CASPGTEVTDTQYF. Here the CDR3 DNA reads TGTGCCAGCCCCGGGACGGAGGTCACAGATACGCAGTATTTT. V gene TRBV6-1 combines with J gene TRBJ2-3; the D gene could be TRBD1 or TRBD2 (5 bases each). CDR1 MNHNS and CDR2 SASEGT come from the germline V gene. The CDR3 consists of 14 residues. V was cut by 8 bases and J by 2 bases, with 14 bases left in between.

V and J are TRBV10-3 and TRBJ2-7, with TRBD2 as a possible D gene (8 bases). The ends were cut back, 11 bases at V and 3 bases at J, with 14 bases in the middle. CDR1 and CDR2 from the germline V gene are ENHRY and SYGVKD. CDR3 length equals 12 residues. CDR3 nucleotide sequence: TGTGCCGCGGGGGGACAGCTCTACGAGCAGTACTTC. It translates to CAAGGQLYEQYF.

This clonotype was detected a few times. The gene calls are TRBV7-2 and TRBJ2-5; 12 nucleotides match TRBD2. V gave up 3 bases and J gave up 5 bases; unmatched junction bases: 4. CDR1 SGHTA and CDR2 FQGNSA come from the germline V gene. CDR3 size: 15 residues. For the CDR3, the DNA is TGTGCCAGCAGCTTCCAGACTAGCGGGAGTGAGACCCAGTACTTC. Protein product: CASSFQTSGSETQYF.

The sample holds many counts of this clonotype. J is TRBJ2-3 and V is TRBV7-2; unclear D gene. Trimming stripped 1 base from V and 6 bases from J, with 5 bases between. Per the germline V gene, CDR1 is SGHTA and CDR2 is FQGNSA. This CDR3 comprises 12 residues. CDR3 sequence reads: CASSLDLDTQYF. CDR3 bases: TGTGCCAGCAGCTTAGATCTGGATACGCAGTATTTT.

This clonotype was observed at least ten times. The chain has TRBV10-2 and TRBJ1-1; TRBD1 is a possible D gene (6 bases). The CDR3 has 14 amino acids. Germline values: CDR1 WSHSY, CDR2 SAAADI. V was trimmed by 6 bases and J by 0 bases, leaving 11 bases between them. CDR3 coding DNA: TGCGCCAGCAGAATTGGACAGATGAACACTGAAGCTTTCTTT. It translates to CASRIGQMNTEAFF.

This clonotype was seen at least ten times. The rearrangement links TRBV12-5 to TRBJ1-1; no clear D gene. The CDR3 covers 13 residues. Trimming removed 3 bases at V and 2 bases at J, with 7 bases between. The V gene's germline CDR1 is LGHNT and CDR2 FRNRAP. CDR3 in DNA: TGTGCTAGTGGTTTTAAGCCAAACACTGAAGCTTTCTTT. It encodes CASGFKPNTEAFF.

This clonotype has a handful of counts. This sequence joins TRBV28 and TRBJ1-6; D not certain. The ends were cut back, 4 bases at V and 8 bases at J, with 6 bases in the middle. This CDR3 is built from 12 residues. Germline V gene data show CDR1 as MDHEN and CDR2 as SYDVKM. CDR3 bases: TGTGCCAGCAGTTCACAGTATTCACCCCTCCACTTT. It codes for CASSSQYSPLHF. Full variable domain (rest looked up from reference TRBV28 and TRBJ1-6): DVKVTQSSRYLVKRTGEKVFLECVQDMDHENMFWYRQDPGLGLRLIYFSYDVKMKEKGDIPEGYSVSREKKERFSLILESASTNQTSMYLCASSSQYSPLHFGNGTRLTVT.

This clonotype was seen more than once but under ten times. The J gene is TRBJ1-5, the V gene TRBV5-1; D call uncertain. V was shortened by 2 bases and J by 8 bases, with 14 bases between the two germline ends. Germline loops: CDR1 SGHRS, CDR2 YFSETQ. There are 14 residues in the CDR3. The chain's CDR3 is CASSLGTWQEPQHF. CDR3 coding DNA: TGCGCCAGCAGCTTAGGCACCTGGCAGGAGCCCCAGCATTTT.

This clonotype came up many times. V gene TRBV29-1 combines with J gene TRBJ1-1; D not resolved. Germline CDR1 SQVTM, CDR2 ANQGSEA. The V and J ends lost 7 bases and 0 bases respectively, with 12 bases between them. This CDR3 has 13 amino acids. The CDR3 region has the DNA TGCAGCGCGGGGTCTAACTTGAACACTGAAGCTTTCTTT. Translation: CSAGSNLNTEAFF.

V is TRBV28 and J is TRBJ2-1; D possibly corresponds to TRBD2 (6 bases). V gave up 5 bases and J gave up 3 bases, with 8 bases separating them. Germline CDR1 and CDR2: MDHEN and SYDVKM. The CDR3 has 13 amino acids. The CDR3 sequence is CASSPGGYNEQFF. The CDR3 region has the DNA TGTGCCAGCAGTCCCGGGGGCTACAATGAGCAGTTCTTC.

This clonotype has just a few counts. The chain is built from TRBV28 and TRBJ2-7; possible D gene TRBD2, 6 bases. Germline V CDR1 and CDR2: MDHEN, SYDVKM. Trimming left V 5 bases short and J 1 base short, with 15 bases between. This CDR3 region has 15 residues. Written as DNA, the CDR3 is TGTGCCAGCAGTAGGCGGGGCGGGGCTTCCTACGAGCAGTACTTC. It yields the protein CASSRRGGASYEQYF.

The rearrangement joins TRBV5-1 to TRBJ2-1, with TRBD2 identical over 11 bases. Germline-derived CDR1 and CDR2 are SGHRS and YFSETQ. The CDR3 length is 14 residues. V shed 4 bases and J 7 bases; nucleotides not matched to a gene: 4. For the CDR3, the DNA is TGCGCCAGCAGCCTCTGGACTAGCGGGAATGAGCAGTTCTTC. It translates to CASSLWTSGNEQFF. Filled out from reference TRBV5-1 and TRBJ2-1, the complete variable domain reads KAGVTQTPRYLIKTRGQQVTLSCSPISGHRSVSWYQQTPGQGLQFLFEYFSETQRNKGNFPGRFSGRQFSNSRSEMNVSTLELGDSALYLCASSLWTSGNEQFFGPGTRLTVL.

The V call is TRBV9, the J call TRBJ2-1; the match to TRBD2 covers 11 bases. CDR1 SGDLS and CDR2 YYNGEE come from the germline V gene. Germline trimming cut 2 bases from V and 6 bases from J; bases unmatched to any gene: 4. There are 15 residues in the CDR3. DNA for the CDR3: TGTGCCAGCAGCGTTAGCGGGGGGGCGTTCAATGAGCAGTTCTTC. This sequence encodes CASSVSGGAFNEQFF.